The 29 T cell receptor beta chains below come from one sample, sequenced in a study of a mutant IDH1 vaccine in newly diagnosed glioma. The time point is: week 5, during vaccination. Doses comprised 300 ug of mutant IDH1 20-mer peptide each, plus topical imiquimod. These TCRs are of unknown antigen specificity. This table comes from immunoSEQ multiplex PCR, and its TCRdb copy is limited to in-frame clones, with some not included. This sample yields roughly 50,000 clones, of which roughly four fifths are seen a single time; 3% to 4% belongs to the top ten. Sequenced material: PBMCs, taken from a glioma patient whose treatment included an IDH1 peptide vaccine. These receptors all come from a man aged 30 to 39 with glioma.

V gene TRBV6-4 combines with J gene TRBJ1-1, with a tentative D call TRBD1 (5 bases). Between the trimmed V and J ends, which lost 2 bases and 2 bases, there was a span of 6 bases. CDR1 is MRHNA, CDR2 SNTAGT, per germline. This CDR3 is 13 amino acids long. The CDR3 nucleotides are TGTGCCAGCAGTGACCGGGACAACACTGAAGCTTTCTTT. Its protein is CASSDRDNTEAFF.

This clone was detected a few times. The rearrangement links TRBV6-5 to TRBJ1-1; maybe TRBD1 (5 bases). CDR1 and CDR2 from the germline V gene are MNHEY and SVGAGI. V was cut by 2 bases and J by 1 base, with 14 bases left in between. CDR3 length: 16 amino acids. The CDR3 DNA is TGTGCCAGCAGTTACGGTGGGGCCAGGGCGAACACTGAAGCTTTCTTT. It translates to CASSYGGARANTEAFF.

The chain recombines TRBV7-9 with TRBJ2-6; 8 nucleotides align to TRBD1. Trimming cost V 5 bases and J 1 base; bases outside gene matches: 10. CDR1 is SEHNR and CDR2 is FQNEAQ in the germline V gene (reference sequence). This CDR3 comprises 18 residues. The CDR3 DNA sequence: TGTGCCAGCAGCCGGGGGCGGACAGGGCAGTCTGGGGCCAACGTCCTGACTTTC. As protein: CASSRGRTGQSGANVLTF.

V and J are TRBV5-6 and TRBJ2-7; D gene uncertain. Trimming took off 3 bases at V and 3 bases at J, with 10 bases between the two ends. CDR1 is SGHDT and CDR2 is YYEEEE in the germline V gene. This CDR3 has 13 residues. The CDR3 here is CASSSLGFYEQYF. The CDR3 region has the DNA TGTGCCAGCAGCTCCTTGGGGTTCTACGAGCAGTACTTC.

This rearrangement joins TRBV27 to TRBJ1-2; weak D call: TRBD1 (5 bases). Trimming removed 3 bases from V and 8 bases from J, with 16 bases in between. Germline V gives CDR1 MNHEY, CDR2 SMNVEV (reference sequence). This CDR3 has 14 residues. CDR3 amino acids: CASSFLDQGRGYTF. CDR3 sequence (DNA): TGTGCCAGCAGTTTTCTAGACCAGGGTAGGGGCTACACCTTC.

The chain employs TRBV27 and TRBJ1-5; no reliable D call. The germline V gene has CDR1 MNHEY and CDR2 SMNVEV (reference sequence). The V and J ends lost 2 bases and 3 bases respectively, with 5 bases between them. The CDR3 totals 13 residues. CDR3 region: CASSLGVNQPQHF. The CDR3 DNA sequence: TGTGCCAGCAGTTTAGGGGTCAATCAGCCCCAGCATTTT.

The chain recombines TRBV27 with TRBJ2-6; D is unclear. The length of the CDR3 is 18 residues. Trimming removed 3 bases at V and 0 bases at J, with 15 bases between. Germline CDR1 MNHEY, CDR2 SMNVEV (reference sequence). Here the CDR3 DNA reads TGTGCCAGCAGTTTGCGTTCCTCTTGGATCTCTGGGGCCAACGTCCTGACTTTC. Residues: CASSLRSSWISGANVLTF.

The CDR3 region is CASSQRGGSANEKLFF. CDR3 nucleotides: TGCGCCAGCAGCCAAAGAGGGGGCTCGGCTAATGAAAAACTGTTTTTT. This chain uses TRBV4-1 with TRBJ1-4; 7 nucleotides agree with TRBD1. This CDR3 spans 16 amino acids. V lost 2 bases to trimming and J lost 3 bases; unmatched junction nucleotides: 6. Germline values: CDR1 MGHRA, CDR2 YSYEKL.

As concerns this clone: One junction end disagrees with the germline gene, perhaps due to a read error. This specimen includes other DNA sequences encoding the same CDR3. The V and J genes are TRBV11-2 and TRBJ1-4; 7 bases fit TRBD1. The germline gives CDR1 SGHAT, CDR2 FQNNGV. The CDR3 sequence is 16 residues long. In DNA form, the CDR3 reads TGTGCCAGCAGCCCCAGGTCCGGGACAGACTTTGAAAAATTGTTTTTT. Translating gives CASSPRSGTDFEKLFF.

V gene TRBV4-2 combines with J gene TRBJ2-2, with TRBD2 matching 10 bases. This CDR3 is built from 16 residues. V shed 3 bases, J shed 7 bases, and the junction held 8 bases outside the gene matches. Germline V CDR1 and CDR2: LGHNA, YNFKEQ. CDR3 residues: CASSHPAGGPGGELFF. In nucleotides, the CDR3 is TGTGCCAGCAGCCATCCAGCGGGGGGGCCTGGCGGGGAGCTGTTTTTT.

The chain carries TRBV9 and TRBJ2-1; D is unclear. CDR1 and CDR2 (germline): SGDLS, YYNGEE. The CDR3 extends over 15 amino acids. V was cut by 1 base and J by 7 bases, with 15 bases left in between. The CDR3 region is CASSVQEWGGNEQFF. DNA of the CDR3: TGTGCCAGCAGCGTACAGGAGTGGGGTGGAAATGAGCAGTTCTTC.

The chain couples TRBV7-7 to TRBJ1-3, with D perhaps matching TRBD1 (6 bases). This CDR3 contains 15 residues. Trimming shortened V by 5 bases and J by 4 bases, and 15 bases separated the two germline ends. Germline CDR1 is SSHAT and CDR2 is FNYEAQ (reference sequence). CDR3 sequence (DNA): TGTGCCAGCAGCGCCGGGACAAGCTCAGGAAACACCATATATTTT. Its protein product is CASSAGTSSGNTIYF.

CDR3 in DNA: TGTGCCAGCACGGGGGGAGGAACAACTAATGAAAAACTGTTTTTT. It specifies CASTGGGTTNEKLFF. This chain links TRBV6-1 with TRBJ1-4, with D maybe TRBD1 (5 bases). Trimming took 7 bases from V and 0 from J, leaving 12 bases between them. Germline V lookup: CDR1 MNHNS, CDR2 SASEGT. The CDR3 has 15 amino acids.

The rearrangement uses TRBV11-2 and TRBJ2-7; weak D call: TRBD1 (6 bases). This CDR3 spans 15 amino acids. Trimming pared 5 bases from V and 7 bases from J, leaving 21 bases between. CDR1 and CDR2 (germline): SGHAT, FQNNGV. CDR3 sequence reads: CASSIPTGLIMEQYF. DNA of the CDR3: TGTGCCAGCAGCATTCCAACAGGGCTCATAATGGAGCAGTACTTC.

V is TRBV6-5 and J is TRBJ1-2; D is undetermined. The CDR3 totals 14 residues. The germline gives CDR1 MNHEY, CDR2 SVGAGI. Trimming shortened V by 5 bases and J by 3 bases, and 13 bases separated the two germline ends. The CDR3: CASSPLGQHYGYTF. The CDR3 nucleotides are TGTGCCAGCAGTCCACTAGGGCAGCACTATGGCTACACCTTC.

The chain has TRBV5-1 and TRBJ1-5, with unresolved D. Deletions cut 2 bases from V and 4 bases from J, with 7 bases between. The germline V gene has CDR1 SGHRS and CDR2 YFSETQ. This CDR3 has 13 amino acids. In nucleotides, the CDR3 is TGCGCCAGCAGCTTCCGGCCAAATCAGCCCCAGCATTTT. It is translated as CASSFRPNQPQHF.

Only a few counts were recorded for this clone. The chain employs TRBV5-4 and TRBJ2-5, with D tentatively TRBD1 or TRBD2 (5 bases each). This CDR3 contains 12 residues. V was clipped by 7 bases and J by 6 bases, with 13 bases between them. CDR1 SGHNT and CDR2 YYREEE come from the germline V gene (reference sequence). The CDR3 sequence: CASSGTDKTQYF. CDR3 sequence (DNA): TGTGCCAGCTCCGGGACCGACAAGACCCAGTACTTC.

The V gene is TRBV15, the J gene TRBJ2-3; no reliable D call. Trimming took off 3 bases at V and 4 bases at J, with 11 bases between the two ends. The germline gives CDR1 LNHNV, CDR2 YYDKDF (reference sequence). CDR3 length equals 14 residues. For the CDR3, the DNA is TGTGCCACCAGCAGGAACGGTGGGTCAGATACGCAGTATTTT. It is translated as CATSRNGGSDTQYF.

This chain connects TRBV7-2 to TRBJ2-7, with D tentatively TRBD1 (6 bases). V was cut by 5 bases and J by 2 bases, with 10 bases left in between. Germline V lookup: CDR1 SGHTA, CDR2 FQGNSA. The CDR3 consists of 13 residues. The CDR3 here is CASSPGEAYEQYF. As DNA, the CDR3 is TGTGCCAGCAGCCCAGGGGAAGCCTACGAGCAGTACTTC.

This clone has more than one count but fewer than ten. The chain combines TRBV12-5 with TRBJ1-5; D unclear. Trimming removed 6 bases at V and 3 bases at J, with 6 bases between. The CDR3 totals 12 residues. The germline CDR1 and CDR2 sequences are LGHNT and FRNRAP. The chain's CDR3 is CASGYTNQPQHF. DNA of the CDR3: TGTGCTAGTGGATATACCAATCAGCCCCAGCATTTT.

The V gene is TRBV4-2, the J gene TRBJ1-4; D is unresolved. Looked up from germline, CDR1 is LGHNA and CDR2 is YNFKEQ. V lost 5 bases to trimming and J lost 3 bases, with 4 bases between them. The CDR3 has 12 residues. The CDR3 DNA is TGTGCCAGCAGCTTCCCTAATGAAAAACTGTTTTTT. Translating it yields CASSFPNEKLFF.

The chain combines TRBV6-1 with TRBJ1-4, with TRBD1 as a possible D gene (5 bases). This CDR3 has 14 residues. CDR1 is MNHNS, CDR2 SASEGT, per germline. Trimming pared 6 bases from V and 3 bases from J, leaving 11 bases between. The CDR3 bases are TGTGCCAGCAGACCCCAGGGTTCTAATGAAAAACTGTTTTTT. Translating it yields CASRPQGSNEKLFF.

The V and J genes are TRBV29-1 and TRBJ1-2; D unclear. The CDR3 extends over 12 amino acids. Trimming shortened V by 7 bases and J by 4 bases, and 13 bases separated the two germline ends. The germline V gene has CDR1 SQVTM and CDR2 ANQGSEA. The CDR3 nucleotides are TGCAGCGCTGTCATACAAGCCTATGGCTACACCTTC. It is translated as CSAVIQAYGYTF.

The V and J genes are TRBV14 and TRBJ2-7; TRBD2 might be the D (5 bases). CDR3 length: 15 amino acids. Per the germline V gene, CDR1 is SGHDN and CDR2 is FVKESK. V was pared by 0 bases and J by 3 bases, with 12 bases between. CDR3 amino acids: CASSQEGGRDYEQYF. The CDR3 DNA is TGTGCCAGCAGCCAAGAAGGAGGTAGGGACTACGAGCAGTACTTC.

The chain couples TRBV14 to TRBJ2-4, with a weak D call TRBD1 (5 bases). The germline V gene has CDR1 SGHDN and CDR2 FVKESK. This CDR3 is 14 amino acids long. Trimming pared 1 base from V and 6 bases from J, leaving 10 bases between. DNA for the CDR3: TGTGCCAGCAGCCAAGTCGACAGATCAAACATTCAGTACTTC. As protein: CASSQVDRSNIQYF. The full variable domain, rest sourced from reference TRBV14 and TRBJ2-4, is EAGVTQFPSHSVIEKGQTVTLRCDPISGHDNLYWYRRVMGKEIKFLLHFVKESKQDESGMPNNRFLAERTGGTYSTLKVQPAELEDSGVYFCASSQVDRSNIQYFGAGTRLSVL.

This chain uses TRBV4-1 with TRBJ1-5; D remains unclear. Trimming pared 5 bases from V and 0 bases from J, leaving 8 bases between. CDR1 MGHRA and CDR2 YSYEKL come from the germline V gene. CDR3 size: 14 residues. The CDR3 sequence is CASSKLYSNQPQHF. CDR3 nucleotides: TGCGCCAGCAGCAAGCTATATAGCAATCAGCCCCAGCATTTT.

This clone occurred a few times. The V and J genes are TRBV28 and TRBJ1-5; D unclear. V lost 2 bases to trimming and J lost 9 bases, with 11 bases between them. CDR1 is MDHEN and CDR2 is SYDVKM in the germline V gene. The CDR3 spans 13 residues. CDR3 sequence: CASSLDTRAPQHF. The CDR3 DNA reads TGTGCCAGCAGTTTAGATACCCGCGCGCCCCAGCATTTT. Full variable domain (missing parts from reference TRBV28 and TRBJ1-5): DVKVTQSSRYLVKRTGEKVFLECVQDMDHENMFWYRQDPGLGLRLIYFSYDVKMKEKGDIPEGYSVSREKKERFSLILESASTNQTSMYLCASSLDTRAPQHFGDGTRLSIL.

This chain connects TRBV11-2 to TRBJ2-5; 7 nucleotides agree with TRBD2. V shed 4 bases, J shed 4 bases, and the junction held 9 bases outside the gene matches. The CDR3 loop spans 15 amino acids. CDR1 and CDR2 (germline): SGHAT, FQNNGV. The DNA of the CDR3 is TGTGCCAGCAGCTCCTTACGGGGGGTGTCAGAGACCCAGTACTTC. As protein: CASSSLRGVSETQYF.

The rearrangement joins TRBV5-6 to TRBJ1-2; D is ambiguous. The CDR3 has 14 amino acids. CDR1 and CDR2 (germline): SGHDT, YYEEEE. Trimming left V 2 bases short and J 8 bases short, with 16 bases between. The CDR3 nucleotides read TGTGCCAGCAGCTTTGGCCGCGGGTGGGAAGGCTACACCTTC. Its translation: CASSFGRGWEGYTF.